This entry is about one T cell receptor beta chain. Its antigen is still unknown. The CDR3 has 13 amino acids. Germline CDR1 and CDR2: SGHRS and YFSETQ. The V gene lost 3 bases and the J gene lost 8 bases, with 12 bases spanning the gap. The source of the sample is a study of OX40 agonist ivuxolimab in advanced cancers. In the study overall: It was ivuxolimab, an agonistic anti-OX40 (CD134) antibody, that patients were treated with. General study findings and limits: CD4+ and CD8+ T cells in blood underwent clonal expansion by week 6 at 0.1 to 3.0 mg/kg.

The repertoire was sequenced with immunoSEQ multiplex PCR; TCRdb's copy has only in-frame clones and lacks some. The table records 20,000 to 25,000 clones, around 84% of them present only once. Sequenced here: CD4+ or CD8+ T cells sorted from blood, sampled in a trial of the OX40 agonist ivuxolimab. This TCR derives from an adult with an advanced solid tumor such as melanoma, head and neck, liver or kidney cancer. The chain couples TRBV5-1 to TRBJ1-3; D is undetermined. The CDR3 region has the DNA TGCGCCAGCAGCTCAGACACCCGGGACACCATATATTTT. This encodes CASSSDTRDTIYF. Full variable domain (rest looked up from reference TRBV5-1 and TRBJ1-3): KAGVTQTPRYLIKTRGQQVTLSCSPISGHRSVSWYQQTPGQGLQFLFEYFSETQRNKGNFPGRFSGRQFSNSRSEMNVSTLELGDSALYLCASSSDTRDTIYFGEGSWLTVV.